A selection of T cell receptor beta chains follows, all from one sample in a study of identical twins. TCRdb passed the 5' RACE reads through MiXCR, listing each CDR3 protein once. This table holds some 560,000 distinct CDR3 sequences, nearly 10% found once. These records were also assigned to another study, of yellow fever vaccine responses in identical twins.

Source material: PBMCs. The receptors originated from a woman in her late teens or twenties in good health. The CDR3 runs from the conserved cysteine through the conserved F or W. The order of the fields is clone size, V gene, J gene, D gene, CDR3 protein, CDR3 DNA. D genes are given only for firm matches. For some rows the clone size is stated as once, few or many, or as a class when expanded; others skip it.

many	TRBV4-2	TRBJ1-6	TRBD1	CASSQTGTGGYSPLHF	TGTGCCAGCAGCCAAACCGGGACAGGGGGTTATTCACCCCTCCACTTT
many	TRBV20-1	TRBJ2-7	TRBD1	CSAQGTGQGVWEQYF	TGCAGTGCCCAGGGGACAGGACAGGGAGTTTGGGAGCAGTACTTC
NA	TRBV12-3/TRBV12-4	TRBJ1-1	NA	CASSLRSASEAFF	TGTGCCAGCAGTTTAAGATCGGCGTCTGAAGCTTTCTTT
NA	TRBV6-6	TRBJ2-7	NA	CASSLAPSQEGYF	TGTGCCAGCAGTCTAGCACCTTCCCAAGAGGGGTACTTC
few	TRBV13	TRBJ2-7	NA	CASSLEGRRSNAPYEQYF	TGTGCCAGCAGCTTAGAGGGCAGGCGATCCAACGCCCCCTACGAGCAGTACTTC
few	TRBV11-2	TRBJ2-7	NA	CASSSGVDSAYEQYF	TGTGCCAGCAGCTCGGGGGTGGACTCTGCCTACGAGCAGTACTTC
few	TRBV15	TRBJ1-1	NA	CATSRVPGSREAFF	TGTGCCACCAGCAGAGTCCCGGGGAGCCGAGAGGCTTTCTTT
few	TRBV7-2	TRBJ2-2	TRBD2	CASSLSPRHNLAGVPNTGELFF	TGTGCCAGCAGCTTATCTCCGCGACATAATCTAGCGGGAGTCCCGAACACCGGGGAGCTGTTTTTT
many	TRBV27	TRBJ2-5	NA	CASSEGLETQYF	TGTGCCAGCAGCGAGGGGCTGGAGACCCAGTACTTC
many	TRBV12-3/TRBV12-4	TRBJ2-7	TRBD2	CASSPFTSGAEQYF	TGTGCCAGCAGTCCCTTTACTAGCGGGGCCGAGCAGTACTTC
many	TRBV12-3/TRBV12-4	TRBJ2-5	NA	CASSAPGRGRGTQYF	TGTGCCAGCAGTGCCCCGGGGAGAGGGCGAGGGACCCAGTACTTC
many	TRBV5-1	TRBJ2-2	NA	CASSLAFTGELFF	TGCGCCAGCAGCTTGGCATTTACCGGGGAGCTGTTTTTT
NA	TRBV2	TRBJ2-5	TRBD2	CASPKSGKSPETQYF	TGTGCCAGCCCCAAAAGCGGGAAGTCCCCAGAGACCCAGTACTTC
few	TRBV6-4	TRBJ1-1	NA	CASSNIDGVEAFF	TGTGCCAGCAGTAATATAGATGGAGTTGAAGCTTTCTTT
few	TRBV20-1	TRBJ2-7	TRBD2	CSARGNGQSTGGSSYEQYF	TGCAGTGCTAGAGGGAATGGGCAGTCGACGGGAGGGAGCTCCTACGAGCAGTACTTC
many	TRBV4-3	TRBJ1-1	NA	CASSQDRGARTEAFF	TGCGCCAGCAGCCAAGATCGGGGGGCGCGAACTGAAGCTTTCTTT
many	TRBV29-1	TRBJ2-5	TRBD1	CSVQYLPGQGETQYF	TGCAGCGTTCAATATTTGCCGGGACAGGGGGAGACCCAGTACTTC
NA	TRBV20-1	TRBJ1-5	TRBD1	CSARVPGQINSNQPQHF	TGCAGTGCTAGAGTTCCGGGACAGATAAATAGCAATCAGCCCCAGCATTTT
many	TRBV27	TRBJ1-3	NA	CASSLNGAGNTIYF	TGTGCCAGCAGTTTAAATGGGGCTGGAAACACCATATATTTT
many	TRBV20-1	TRBJ2-1	TRBD2	CSAVALLAGGPNEQFF	TGCAGTGCCGTTGCACTACTAGCGGGAGGGCCTAATGAGCAGTTCTTC
NA	TRBV6-2/TRBV6-3	TRBJ2-6	TRBD1	CASSYSNSGAGGTGANVLTF	TGTGCCAGCAGTTACTCGAATTCTGGCGCAGGGGGAACTGGGGCCAACGTCCTGACTTTC
NA	TRBV21-1	TRBJ2-2	NA	CASSNTPPAKNTGELFF	TGTGCCAGCAGCAACACTCCACCAGCCAAGAACACCGGGGAGCTGTTTTTT
few	TRBV5-1	TRBJ1-1	NA	CASNHLSGNTEAFF	TGCGCCAGCAACCACCTTTCCGGGAACACTGAAGCTTTCTTT
NA	TRBV20-1	TRBJ2-1	NA	CSALSGKQFF	TGCAGTGCTCTTAGCGGCAAGCAGTTCTTC
few	TRBV6-2/TRBV6-3	TRBJ2-1	TRBD2	CASSSTGGANEQFF	TGTGCCAGCAGTTCAACGGGGGGGGCCAATGAGCAGTTCTTC
few	TRBV5-5	TRBJ2-7	NA	CASSVDNSYEQYF	TGTGCCAGCAGCGTCGACAACTCCTACGAGCAGTACTTC
NA	TRBV7-2	TRBJ2-7	TRBD1	CASSRPGQGYEQYF	TGTGCCAGCAGCCGACCGGGACAGGGCTACGAGCAGTACTTC
many	TRBV11-2	TRBJ2-3	NA	CASSLSPDPTDTQYF	TGTGCCAGCAGCTTAAGCCCTGACCCCACAGATACGCAGTATTTT
many	TRBV6-6	TRBJ2-7	NA	CASSKQVYEQYF	TGTGCCAGCAGTAAACAGGTGTACGAGCAGTACTTC
many	TRBV20-1	TRBJ2-1	NA	CSAQKSGSYNEQFF	TGCAGTGCCCAAAAGTCAGGCTCCTACAATGAGCAGTTCTTC
NA	TRBV15	TRBJ1-3	NA	CATSRDGLTGSGNTIYF	TGTGCCACCAGCAGAGATGGACTCACAGGGTCTGGAAACACCATATATTTT
NA	TRBV15	TRBJ2-1	NA	CATSGDTYNKQFF	TGTGCCACCAGCGGCGACACATACAATAAGCAGTTCTTC
NA	TRBV6-1	TRBJ2-7	NA	CASRAGLQYF	TGTGCCAGCAGGGCAGGGCTCCAGTACTTC
few	TRBV23-1	TRBJ1-3	TRBD1	CASSPLGQGAFSGNTIYF	TGCGCCAGCAGTCCCCTGGGACAGGGGGCTTTTTCTGGAAACACCATATATTTT
NA	TRBV6-1	TRBJ1-1	NA	CASGERMNTEAFF	TGTGCCAGCGGTGAAAGGATGAACACTGAAGCTTTCTTT
NA	TRBV5-1	TRBJ2-5	NA	CASSLSALGETQYF	TGCGCCAGCAGCTTGAGCGCTCTCGGGGAGACCCAGTACTTC
few	TRBV27	TRBJ2-5	TRBD2	CASSSLRLAGGLQETQYF	TGTGCCAGCAGTTCCCTCCGACTAGCGGGAGGCCTCCAAGAGACCCAGTACTTC
few	TRBV5-1	TRBJ2-2	TRBD1	CASSIGQGPTNTGELFF	TGCGCCAGCAGCATAGGACAGGGGCCAACGAACACCGGGGAGCTGTTTTTT
few	TRBV7-2	TRBJ2-3	NA	CASSLGGKTQYF	TGTGCCAGCAGCTTAGGGGGCAAGACGCAGTATTTT
few	TRBV7-9	TRBJ2-7	TRBD1	CASRPGGYSEQYF	TGTGCCAGCAGGCCAGGGGGATATTCCGAGCAGTACTTC
few	TRBV5-1	TRBJ2-1	NA	CASSLESNYYNEQFF	TGCGCCAGCAGCTTGGAGTCTAATTACTACAATGAGCAGTTCTTC
NA	TRBV20-1	TRBJ2-3	NA	CSARDRGRGTSTDTQYF	TGCAGTGCTAGAGATCGGGGGAGGGGGACTAGCACAGATACGCAGTATTTT
NA	TRBV12-3/TRBV12-4	TRBJ2-7	NA	CACSLFVLLGTEAYEQYF	TGTGCCTGCAGTTTATTCGTCCTACTCGGGACGGAAGCCTACGAGCAGTACTTC
many	TRBV11-2	TRBJ1-1	NA	CASSFGRVNTEAFF	TGTGCCAGCAGCTTCGGCAGGGTGAACACTGAAGCTTTCTTT
few	TRBV11-1	TRBJ2-5	TRBD2	CASSLAGSASRGGAQETQYF	TGTGCCAGCAGCTTAGCAGGTTCGGCTAGTCGGGGAGGGGCCCAAGAGACCCAGTACTTC
few	TRBV7-6	TRBJ2-2	NA	CASSLALGAGELFF	TGTGCCAGCAGCTTAGCGCTTGGGGCCGGGGAGCTGTTTTTT
NA	TRBV11-2	TRBJ2-7	TRBD1	CASSPMTGITYEQYF	TGTGCCAGCAGCCCCATGACAGGGATCACCTACGAGCAGTACTTC
NA	TRBV12-3/TRBV12-4	TRBJ1-4	NA	CASSLSRQRRNEKLFF	TGTGCCAGCAGTTTATCGCGACAGCGCCGTAATGAAAAACTGTTTTTT
many	TRBV28	TRBJ2-1	TRBD1	CATNRGSTLYNEQFF	TGTGCCACCAACAGGGGAAGTACCCTCTACAATGAGCAGTTCTTC
many	TRBV6-2/TRBV6-3	TRBJ2-5	NA	CASSYSVQRKETQYF	TGTGCCAGCAGTTACTCGGTACAGCGGAAAGAGACCCAGTACTTC
NA	TRBV12-3/TRBV12-4	TRBJ2-7	TRBD2	CASSLVLAESYEQYF	TGTGCCAGCAGTTTAGTACTAGCGGAGTCTTACGAGCAGTACTTC
few	TRBV27	TRBJ2-1	TRBD2	CASSLIPSGANEQFF	TGTGCCAGCAGTTTAATACCTAGCGGGGCCAATGAGCAGTTCTTC
NA	TRBV11-2	TRBJ2-1	NA	CASSPMEGGSYNEQFF	TGTGCCAGCAGCCCGATGGAAGGGGGCTCCTACAATGAGCAGTTCTTC
many	TRBV29-1	TRBJ2-3	NA	CSSIKDFSTDTQYF	TGCAGCTCAATCAAGGACTTTAGCACAGATACGCAGTATTTT
NA	TRBV20-1	TRBJ2-3	NA	CSAVQDTQYF	TGCAGTGCTGTTCAAGATACGCAGTATTTT
few	TRBV3-1	TRBJ1-6	NA	CASSPWDSVGLHF	TGTGCCAGCAGCCCTTGGGACTCCGTGGGACTCCACTTT
many	TRBV5-4	TRBJ1-6	TRBD1	CASSLKTGGDSPLHF	TGTGCCAGCAGCTTGAAGACAGGGGGGGATTCACCCCTCCACTTT
NA	TRBV29-1	TRBJ2-4	NA	CSAAGEDKNIQYF	TGCAGCGCCGCAGGCGAGGACAAAAACATTCAGTACTTC
NA	TRBV27	TRBJ2-3	TRBD1	CASRLWGQGAGTDTQYF	TGTGCCAGCAGACTATGGGGACAGGGGGCTGGCACAGATACGCAGTATTTT
many	TRBV9	TRBJ2-3	TRBD2	CASSAASGGATDTQYF	TGTGCCAGCAGCGCCGCTAGCGGGGGGGCGACAGATACGCAGTATTTT